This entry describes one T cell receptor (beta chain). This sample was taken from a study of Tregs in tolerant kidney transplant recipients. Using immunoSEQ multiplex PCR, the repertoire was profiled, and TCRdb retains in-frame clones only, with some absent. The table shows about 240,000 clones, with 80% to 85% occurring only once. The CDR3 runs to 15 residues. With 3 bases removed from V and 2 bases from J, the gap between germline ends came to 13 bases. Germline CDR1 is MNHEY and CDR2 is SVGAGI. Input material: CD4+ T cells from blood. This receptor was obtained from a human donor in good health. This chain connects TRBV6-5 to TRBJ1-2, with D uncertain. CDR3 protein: CASSYGRTGNYGYTF. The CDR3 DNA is TGTGCCAGCAGTTATGGAAGGACTGGGAACTATGGCTACACCTTC.